This TCR beta chain appears in the sequencing data of a study of vaccination effects on CD4 cells after COVID-19. The CDR3 has 17 residues. In germline, CDR1 is KGHSH, CDR2 LQKENI. Losses at the gene ends were 3 bases for V and 5 bases for J; bases not matched to a gene: 13. Profiling relied on immunoSEQ multiplex PCR, and the TCRdb table lists in-frame clones only, not all of them. The table has fewer than 65,000 clones, 80% to 90% seen once. As for this clone: The antigen is unknown.

Prior to sequencing, the ViraFEST assay stimulated PBMC with viral peptide pools, which expanded the antigen-specific CD4+ T cells. The authors isolated CD4+ T cells after ten to eleven days of culture. The sample in question was CD4+ T cells from PBMCs cultured with HCoV-229E spike peptides, obtained before COVID-19 vaccination. This chain connects TRBV18 to TRBJ2-5, with 9 bases matching TRBD2. This receptor was identified in a human donor who received a COVID-19 vaccine. The DNA of the CDR3 is TGTGCCAGCTCACCCTCAAGTCCTCTAGCGGGGTCGGAGACCCAGTACTTC. It yields the protein CASSPSSPLAGSETQYF.